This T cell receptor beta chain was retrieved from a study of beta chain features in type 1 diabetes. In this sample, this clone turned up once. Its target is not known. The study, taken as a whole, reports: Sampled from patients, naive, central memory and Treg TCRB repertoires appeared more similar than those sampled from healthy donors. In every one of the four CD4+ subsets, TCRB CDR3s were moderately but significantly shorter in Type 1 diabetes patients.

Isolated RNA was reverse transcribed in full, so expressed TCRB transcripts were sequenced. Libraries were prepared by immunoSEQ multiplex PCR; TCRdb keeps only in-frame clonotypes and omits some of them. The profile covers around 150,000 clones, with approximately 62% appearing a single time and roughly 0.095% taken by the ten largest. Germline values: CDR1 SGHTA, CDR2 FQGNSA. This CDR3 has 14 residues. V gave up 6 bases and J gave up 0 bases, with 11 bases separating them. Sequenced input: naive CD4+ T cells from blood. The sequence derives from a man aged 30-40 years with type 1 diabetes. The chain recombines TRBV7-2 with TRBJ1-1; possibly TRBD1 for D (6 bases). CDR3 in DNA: TGTGCCAGCAGACGACAGGTCATGAACACTGAAGCTTTCTTT. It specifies CASRRQVMNTEAFF.